This TCR beta chain appears in the sequencing data of a study of identical twins. V was trimmed by 1 base and J by 1 base, leaving 7 bases between them. Germline-derived CDR1 and CDR2 are MGHRA and YSYEKL. CDR3 size: 14 residues. In TCRdb, the 5' RACE reads were re-called with MiXCR into one record per CDR3 protein. The top ten hold around 0.47% of the sample, which has about 530,000 distinct CDR3 sequences, about 20% seen once. This clonotype was picked up a small number of times. The same data also went into a second study, on yellow fever vaccine responses in identical twins.

The receptor comes from a woman younger than 35 in good health. This rearrangement joins TRBV4-1 to TRBJ1-1; no firm D call. The specimen was CD4+ T cells sorted from blood. CDR3 DNA sequence: TGCGCCAGCAGCCAAGTTCAGGAGAACACTGAAGCTTTCTTT. Amino acids: CASSQVQENTEAFF.